This T cell receptor (beta chain) is from a study of glioma-infiltrating T cells. Amplification of TCR alpha and beta CDR3 regions from RNA used iRepertoire nested multiplex PCR. TCRdb reprocessed the multiplex PCR reads with MiXCR, giving one entry per CDR3 protein. The sample lists around 150,000 distinct CDR3 sequences, about 39% occurring once. Whole-study findings and limits: Tissue and blood shared very few CDR3 sequences.

This clonotype was observed a few times. Antigen specificity is unknown. This CDR3 is built from 15 residues. The V and J ends lost 3 bases and 6 bases, in that order; junction bases with no gene match: 9. The germline V gene has CDR1 LGHNA and CDR2 YNFKEQ. V gene TRBV4-2 combines with J gene TRBJ2-7, with 9 bases aligning to TRBD1. Material for sequencing was glioma tissue, nonneoplastic brain tissue, or PBMCs (not recorded which). This receptor was obtained from a human donor with low-grade glioma or glioblastoma, undergoing nonglioma brain surgery, or in good health (not recorded which). Here the CDR3 DNA reads TGTGCCAGCAGCCATCCGGGAACAGGGGGCAGCGAGCAGTACTTC. Translated: CASSHPGTGGSEQYF.